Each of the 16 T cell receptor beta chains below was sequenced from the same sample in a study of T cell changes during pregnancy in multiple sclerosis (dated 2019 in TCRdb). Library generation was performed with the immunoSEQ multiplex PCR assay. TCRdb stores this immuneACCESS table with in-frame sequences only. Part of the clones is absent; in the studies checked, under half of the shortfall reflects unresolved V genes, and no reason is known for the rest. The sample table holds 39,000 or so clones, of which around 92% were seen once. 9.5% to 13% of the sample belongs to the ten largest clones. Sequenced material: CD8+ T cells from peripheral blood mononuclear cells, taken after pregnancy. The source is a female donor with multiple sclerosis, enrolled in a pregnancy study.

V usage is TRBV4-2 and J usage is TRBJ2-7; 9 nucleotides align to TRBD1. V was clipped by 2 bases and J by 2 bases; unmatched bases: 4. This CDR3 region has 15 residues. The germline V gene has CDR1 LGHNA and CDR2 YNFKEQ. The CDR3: CASSQSTGGTYEQYF. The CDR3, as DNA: TGTGCCAGCAGCCAATCGACAGGGGGAACCTACGAGCAGTACTTC.

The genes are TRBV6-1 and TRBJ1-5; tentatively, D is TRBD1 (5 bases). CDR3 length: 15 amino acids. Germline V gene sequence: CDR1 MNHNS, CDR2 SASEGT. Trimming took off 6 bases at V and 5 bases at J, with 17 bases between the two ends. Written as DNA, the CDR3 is TGTGCCAGCAGCTCGGGACTCGGGATTGATCAGCCCCAGCATTTT. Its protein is CASSSGLGIDQPQHF.

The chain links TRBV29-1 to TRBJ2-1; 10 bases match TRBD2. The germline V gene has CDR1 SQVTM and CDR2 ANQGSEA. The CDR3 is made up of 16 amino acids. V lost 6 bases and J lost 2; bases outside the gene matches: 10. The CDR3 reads CSVTALAGVTYNEQFF. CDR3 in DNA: TGCAGCGTCACCGCCCTAGCGGGGGTGACCTACAATGAGCAGTTCTTC.

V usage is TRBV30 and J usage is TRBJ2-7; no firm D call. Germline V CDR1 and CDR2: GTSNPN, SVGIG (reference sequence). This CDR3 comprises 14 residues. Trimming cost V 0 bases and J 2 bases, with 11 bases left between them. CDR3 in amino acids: CAWSVLRFPYEQYF. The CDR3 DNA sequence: TGTGCCTGGAGTGTTCTGCGGTTCCCCTACGAGCAGTACTTC.

The CDR3 nucleotides read TGCGCCAGCAGCCAAGGGGACACAAGCAATCAGCCCCAGCATTTT. As protein: CASSQGDTSNQPQHF. V gene TRBV4-1 combines with J gene TRBJ1-5; the D gene is possibly TRBD1 (6 bases). CDR1 and CDR2 from the germline V gene are MGHRA and YSYEKL. V was cut by 1 base and J by 1 base, with 8 bases left in between. The CDR3 runs to 15 residues.

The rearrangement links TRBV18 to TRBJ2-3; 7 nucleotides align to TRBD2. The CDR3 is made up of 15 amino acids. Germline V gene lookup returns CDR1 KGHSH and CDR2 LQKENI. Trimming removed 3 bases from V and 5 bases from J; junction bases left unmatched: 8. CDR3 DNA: TGTGCCAGCTCACCCCGGGGGGACCAAGGAGATACGCAGTATTTT. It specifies CASSPRGDQGDTQYF.

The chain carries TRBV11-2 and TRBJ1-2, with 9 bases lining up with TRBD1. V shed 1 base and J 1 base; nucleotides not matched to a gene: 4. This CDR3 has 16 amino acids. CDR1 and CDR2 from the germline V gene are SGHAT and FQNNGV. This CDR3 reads CASSLGGQGNNYGYTF. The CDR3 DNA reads TGTGCCAGCAGCTTAGGGGGACAGGGCAATAACTATGGCTACACCTTC.

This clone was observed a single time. CDR3 DNA sequence: TGTGCCAGCAGGGGAGTACATGAGGACGAAAAACTGTTTTTT. Translated, it gives CASRGVHEDEKLFF. The chain carries TRBV27 and TRBJ1-4; D call uncertain. Deletions cut 6 bases from V and 8 bases from J, with 16 bases between. CDR1 and CDR2 (germline): MNHEY, SMNVEV (reference sequence). This CDR3 has 14 amino acids.

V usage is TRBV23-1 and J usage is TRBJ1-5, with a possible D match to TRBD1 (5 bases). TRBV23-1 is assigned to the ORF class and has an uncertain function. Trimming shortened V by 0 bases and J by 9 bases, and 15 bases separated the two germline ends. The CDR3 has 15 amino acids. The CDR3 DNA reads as TGCGCCAGCAGTCAATCGGAAGCAGGGCAGGGGCCCCAGCATTTT. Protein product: CASSQSEAGQGPQHF.

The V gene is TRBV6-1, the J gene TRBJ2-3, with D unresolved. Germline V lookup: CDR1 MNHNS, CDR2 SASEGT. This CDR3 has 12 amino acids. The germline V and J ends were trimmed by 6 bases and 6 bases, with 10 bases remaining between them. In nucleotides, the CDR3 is TGTGCCAGCAGGCATGGGCTTGATACGCAGTATTTT. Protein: CASRHGLDTQYF.

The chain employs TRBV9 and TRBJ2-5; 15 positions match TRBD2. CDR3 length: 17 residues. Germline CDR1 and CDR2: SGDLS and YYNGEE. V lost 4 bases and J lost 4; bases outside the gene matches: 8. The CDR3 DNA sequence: TGTGCCAGCAGCCCTCGGACTAGCGGGAGGGCCACAGAGACCCAGTACTTC. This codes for CASSPRTSGRATETQYF.

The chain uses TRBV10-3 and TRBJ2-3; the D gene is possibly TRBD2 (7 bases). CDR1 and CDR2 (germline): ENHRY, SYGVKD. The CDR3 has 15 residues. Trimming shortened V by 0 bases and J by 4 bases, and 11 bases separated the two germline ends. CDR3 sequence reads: CAISESGGGADTQYF. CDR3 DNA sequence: TGTGCCATCAGTGAGTCGGGGGGGGGCGCAGATACGCAGTATTTT.

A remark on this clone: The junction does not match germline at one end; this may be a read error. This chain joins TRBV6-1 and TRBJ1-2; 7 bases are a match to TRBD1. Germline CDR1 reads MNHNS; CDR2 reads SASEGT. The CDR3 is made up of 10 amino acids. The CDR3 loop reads CASSDQQGNF. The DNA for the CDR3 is TGTGCCAGCAGTGACCAACAGGGGAACTTC.

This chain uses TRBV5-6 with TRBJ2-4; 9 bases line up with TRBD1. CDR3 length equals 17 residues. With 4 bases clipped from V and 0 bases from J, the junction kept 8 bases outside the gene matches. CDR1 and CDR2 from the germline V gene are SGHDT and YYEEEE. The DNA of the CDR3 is TGTGCCAGCAGCCCAAACGGACAGGGGCTAGCCAAAAACATTCAGTACTTC. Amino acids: CASSPNGQGLAKNIQYF.

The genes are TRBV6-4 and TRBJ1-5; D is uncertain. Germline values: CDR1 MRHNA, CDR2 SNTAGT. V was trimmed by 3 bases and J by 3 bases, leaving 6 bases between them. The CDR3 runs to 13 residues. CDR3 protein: CASSEYINQPQHF. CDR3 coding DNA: TGTGCCAGCAGTGAATACATCAATCAGCCCCAGCATTTT.

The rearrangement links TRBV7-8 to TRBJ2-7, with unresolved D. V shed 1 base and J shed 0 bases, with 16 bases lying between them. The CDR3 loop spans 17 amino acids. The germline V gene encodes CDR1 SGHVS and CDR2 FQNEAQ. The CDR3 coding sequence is TGTGCCAGCAGCTTAGACTGGTTTGGGCCGACCTCCTACGAGCAGTACTTC. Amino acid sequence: CASSLDWFGPTSYEQYF.